The clone carrying this T cell receptor (beta chain) was observed a handful of times. Its antigen is still unknown. Investigators isolated RNA and reverse transcribed it into cDNA to act as the sequencing template. Some clones are missing from TCRdb's copy, which holds only in-frame ones; the method was immunoSEQ multiplex PCR. Among 150,000 to 200,000 clones listed, 50% to 70% were seen once. This sample was included in a study of CD8+ T cells in alopecia areata. Turning to the study itself: Oral tofacitinib (5 to 10 mg twice daily) was administered to treated patients. The duration of tofacitinib was 6 to 18 months, with 6 months off drug afterward.

Treatment denoted: oral pan-JAK inhibitor, 5-10 mg twice daily. Peripheral blood and lesional scalp punch biopsies came from alopecia areata patients. The CDR3 sequence is 17 residues long. CDR1 MNHNS and CDR2 SASEGT come from the germline V gene. J lost 0 bases, V lost 3 bases, and 7 bases had no gene match. Overall study findings and caveats: Relative to normal scalp, lesional scalp, especially alopecia totalis/universalis, showed higher clonality.

The gene calls are TRBV6-1 and TRBJ1-3, with 8 bases identical to TRBD1. This specimen was CD4+ T cells sorted from blood, taken between weeks 49 and 50, from a patient treated with tofacitinib. This sequence originates from a human donor with alopecia areata. CDR3 region: CASSDRTGSLSGNTIYF. As DNA, the CDR3 is TGTGCCAGCAGTGACCGGACAGGGTCCCTCTCTGGAAACACCATATATTTT.